This section outlines one T cell receptor (beta chain) sequence together with its context. The sample comes from a study of T cells in Graves' hyperthyroidism and ophthalmopathy. As for the study in general: Specimen type is peripheral blood, collected at initial diagnosis prior to any treatment.

RNA transcripts were the template for amplifying TCR beta CDR3 regions. The HTBI primer set drove a first-round RT-PCR of the TCR CDR3. TCRdb analysed the multiplex PCR reads with MiXCR anew, one entry per CDR3 protein. This table has approximately 720,000 distinct CDR3 sequences, about 19% appearing once. Looked up from germline, CDR1 is DFQATT and CDR2 is SNEGSKA (reference sequence). The V and J ends lost 6 bases and 2 bases respectively, with 17 bases between them. The CDR3 runs to 15 residues. Patients were excluded for uncontrolled infection, other autoimmune disease, pregnancy or lactation. Blood was drawn at first hyperthyroidism diagnosis, before any ophthalmopathy symptoms. Around 9.9 ml of fresh peripheral blood supplied the PBMCs.

The sample was blood. The TCR was taken from a woman in her forties or fifties with Graves' hyperthyroidism that later progressed to Graves' ophthalmopathy. This sequence joins TRBV20-1 and TRBJ1-5; D might be TRBD1 (6 bases). Here the CDR3 reads CSAKRQVRGNQPQHF. DNA of the CDR3: TGCAGTGCAAAAAGACAGGTCAGGGGCAATCAGCCCCAGCATTTT.